The 26 T cell receptor beta chains in this list originate from one sample, sequenced in a study of vaccination and CD4 T cells after COVID-19. Oncomine TCR Beta short-read sequencing was applied to DNA from cultured CD4+ T cells. TCRdb used MiXCR to reprocess the PCR reads, holding one entry per CDR3 protein. In the table there are approximately 15,000 distinct CDR3 sequences, about 35% of which are singletons. What these receptors recognize is not known. Indicated treatment: roughly 10-day PBMC culture with coronavirus spike peptide pools or control peptides (ViraFEST assay). The specimen sequenced was cultured CD4+ T cells from blood. The receptors were sampled from a human donor with COVID-19.

This clonotype was observed a handful of times. The V gene is TRBV19, the J gene TRBJ1-5; the D is unclear. V lost 2 bases, J lost 2 bases, and 7 bases lay in between. The CDR3 length is 14 residues. The germline V gene has CDR1 LNHDA and CDR2 SQIVND (reference sequence). CDR3 sequence reads: CASSIQWGNQPQHF. The CDR3 nucleotides are TGTGCCAGTAGTATACAGTGGGGCAATCAGCCCCAGCATTTT.

J is TRBJ1-1 and V is TRBV19; tentative D call: TRBD1 (6 bases). This CDR3 contains 14 residues. Germline lookup yields CDR1 LNHDA and CDR2 SQIVND (reference sequence). Deletions cut 3 bases from V and 5 bases from J, with 13 bases between. This chain's CDR3 is CASSIRSGETEAFF. The CDR3 DNA reads as TGTGCCAGTAGTATTCGGTCAGGGGAGACTGAAGCTTTCTTT.

The V and J genes are TRBV12-3 or TRBV12-4 and TRBJ1-5; D is uncertain. CDR3 length: 14 residues. Trimming cost V 7 bases and J 0 bases, with 10 bases left between them. The CDR3 nucleotides read TGTGCCAGCAACGGGATTTATAGCAATCAGCCCCAGCATTTT. Translation gives CASNGIYSNQPQHF.

This chain links TRBV30 with TRBJ1-2; D unresolved. The ends were cut back, 0 bases at V and 5 bases at J, with 16 bases in the middle. The CDR3 length is 15 residues. CDR1 and CDR2 from the germline V gene are GTSNPN and SVGIG (reference sequence). The CDR3 bases are TGTGCCTGGAGTGTCAGTAGAACTACCTTATATGGCTACACCTTC. Its protein is CAWSVSRTTLYGYTF.

This clonotype was recorded a few times. V and J are TRBV7-2 and TRBJ2-6; D may be TRBD1 (6 bases). The CDR3 runs 15 residues. The germline V gene encodes CDR1 SGHTA and CDR2 FQGNSA. Trimming took 3 bases from V and 7 from J, leaving 13 bases between them. The CDR3 is CASSFRSGDANVLTF. CDR3 in DNA: TGTGCCAGCAGCTTTAGGTCAGGGGACGCCAACGTCCTGACTTTC.

This clonotype was seen only once. The V gene is TRBV30, the J gene TRBJ2-3, with D uncertain. Germline V gene sequence: CDR1 GTSNPN, CDR2 SVGIG (reference sequence). The CDR3 sequence is 15 residues long. V was trimmed by 2 bases and J by 0 bases, leaving 12 bases between them. The CDR3 reads CAWSIQKSSTDTQYF. The CDR3 DNA reads as TGTGCCTGGAGTATACAAAAATCTAGCACAGATACGCAGTATTTT.

In its sample, this clonotype was seen a few times. The chain carries TRBV27 and TRBJ2-5; D possibly corresponds to TRBD1 (7 bases). The CDR3 extends over 17 amino acids. Trimming took 4 bases from V and 2 from J, leaving 20 bases between them. The V gene's germline CDR1 is MNHEY and CDR2 SMNVEV (reference sequence). CDR3 amino acids: CASSSLLGAGGQETQYF. As DNA, the CDR3 is TGTGCCAGCAGTTCCTTACTGGGGGCAGGGGGGCAAGAGACCCAGTACTTC.

This clonotype came up a few times. The rearrangement links TRBV10-3 to TRBJ2-2; D call uncertain. V was cut by 3 bases and J by 2 bases, with 10 bases left in between. The CDR3 spans 15 residues. Germline-derived CDR1 and CDR2 are ENHRY and SYGVKD. CDR3 protein: CAISEFTDNTGELFF. DNA for the CDR3: TGTGCCATCAGTGAATTCACAGACAACACCGGGGAGCTGTTTTTT.

This clonotype appeared a few times. The chain combines TRBV7-8 with TRBJ2-1; TRBD2 matches 9 bases. The CDR3 length is 15 residues. The junction had 10 bases not matched to a gene; V was cut back by 5 bases and J by 8 bases. Germline CDR1 SGHVS, CDR2 FQNEAQ. CDR3 DNA sequence: TGTGCCAGCAGCGGAGTCCGCGGGGGGGCAGATGAGCAGTTCTTC. This codes for CASSGVRGGADEQFF. Full variable domain (rest looked up from reference TRBV7-8 and TRBJ2-1): GAGVSQSPRYKVAKRGQDVALRCDPISGHVSLFWYQQALGQGPEFLTYFQNEAQLDKSGLPSDRFFAERPEGSVSTLKIQRTQQEDSAVYLCASSGVRGGADEQFFGPGTRLTVL.

This rearrangement joins TRBV2 to TRBJ2-5; D may be TRBD2 (6 bases). Germline CDR1 reads SNHLY; CDR2 reads FYNNEI. The CDR3 totals 14 residues. The germline V and J ends were trimmed by 1 base and 7 bases, with 13 bases remaining between them. The CDR3, as DNA: TGTGCCAGCAGTGAAGGGGGACTGACTGGGACCCAGTACTTC. Amino acids: CASSEGGLTGTQYF.

This clonotype appeared a few times. The chain is built from TRBV7-9 and TRBJ2-5; 10 bases agree with TRBD2. The CDR3 is 18 residues long. J lost 3 bases, V lost 1 base, and 11 bases had no gene match. Germline V lookup: CDR1 SEHNR, CDR2 FQNEAQ (reference sequence). The CDR3 spells CASSLVISGGLREETQYF. CDR3 nucleotide sequence: TGTGCCAGCAGCTTAGTGATTAGCGGGGGGCTGAGGGAAGAGACCCAGTACTTC.

V usage is TRBV7-6 and J usage is TRBJ2-5, with 9 bases matching TRBD1. J lost 5 bases, V lost 5 bases, and 9 bases had no gene match. CDR3 length: 15 residues. Germline CDR1 is SGHVS and CDR2 is FNYEAQ. DNA of the CDR3: TGTGCCAGCAGCCTCCGGGACAGGGTCGTGGAGACCCAGTACTTC. Amino acids: CASSLRDRVVETQYF.

The J gene is TRBJ1-5, the V gene TRBV30; D is undetermined. V dropped 3 bases and J dropped 4 bases, with 10 bases sitting between them. The CDR3 covers 13 residues. Germline CDR1 is GTSNPN and CDR2 is SVGIG (reference sequence). The CDR3 sequence: CAWSGVLNQPQHF. The CDR3 nucleotides are TGTGCCTGGAGCGGGGTCCTTAATCAGCCCCAGCATTTT.

The chain employs TRBV11-2 and TRBJ1-1, with D hard to call. Germline CDR1 SGHAT, CDR2 FQNNGV. This CDR3 is built from 13 residues. Trimming removed 0 bases at V and 11 bases at J, with 13 bases between. In DNA form, the CDR3 reads TGTGCCAGCAGCTTAGATCGATCGGGAGGCGCTTTCTTT. Residues: CASSLDRSGGAFF.

This clonotype was detected only a few times. This chain uses TRBV6-5 with TRBJ2-3; maybe TRBD1 (6 bases). Trimming stripped 2 bases from V and 0 bases from J, with 9 bases between. The V gene's germline CDR1 is MNHEY and CDR2 SVGAGI. The CDR3 loop spans 15 amino acids. CDR3 coding DNA: TGTGCCAGCAGTTACCGGGACACAAGCACAGATACGCAGTATTTT. This codes for CASSYRDTSTDTQYF.

In nucleotides, the CDR3 is TGTGCCAGCAGTCCGACAAAGTTCGATGGCTACACCTTC. It encodes CASSPTKFDGYTF. The rearrangement links TRBV2 to TRBJ1-2; D unresolved. The CDR3 covers 13 residues. Germline CDR1 SNHLY, CDR2 FYNNEI. Deletions cut 5 bases from V and 6 bases from J, with 13 bases between.

The chain has TRBV10-3 and TRBJ1-5; D remains unclear. V lost 10 bases to trimming and J lost 1 base, with 11 bases between them. The CDR3 consists of 13 residues. CDR1 is ENHRY, CDR2 SYGVKD, per germline. The CDR3 nucleotides are TGTGCCACCCAGGAGGCGAGCAATCAGCCCCAGCATTTT. It encodes CATQEASNQPQHF.

The chain recombines TRBV24-1 with TRBJ1-1, with TRBD1 identical over 10 bases. Losses at the gene ends were 8 bases for V and 5 bases for J; bases not matched to a gene: 7. CDR1 and CDR2 from the germline V gene are KGHDR and SFDVKD. This CDR3 is 14 amino acids long. The CDR3 nucleotides read TGTGCCACCACCACCTCGGGACAGGGGACTGAAGCTTTCTTT. Translated, it gives CATTTSGQGTEAFF.

This clonotype was counted a single time. V is TRBV12-3 or TRBV12-4 and J is TRBJ2-7; 9 nucleotides line up with TRBD1. J was trimmed by 2 bases and V by 2 bases; bases with no gene match: 4. The CDR3 extends over 15 amino acids. CDR3 coding DNA: TGTGCCAGCAGTTTAACAGGGGGCGCGACCTACGAGCAGTACTTC. Protein: CASSLTGGATYEQYF.

This clonotype was picked up a small number of times. The genes are TRBV28 and TRBJ1-3, with D unclear. V lost 6 bases and J 1 base, leaving 7 bases between the germline ends. The CDR3 is 13 amino acids. Per germline, CDR1 MDHEN and CDR2 SYDVKM. This CDR3 reads CASRRGSGNTIYF. CDR3 DNA sequence: TGTGCCAGCAGGCGGGGATCTGGAAACACCATATATTTT. Together with reference TRBV28 and TRBJ1-3, the CDR3 gives the full variable domain: DVKVTQSSRYLVKRTGEKVFLECVQDMDHENMFWYRQDPGLGLRLIYFSYDVKMKEKGDIPEGYSVSREKKERFSLILESASTNQTSMYLCASRRGSGNTIYFGEGSWLTVV.

This clonotype was found a few times. This sequence joins TRBV28 and TRBJ2-4, with D possibly matching TRBD2 (6 bases). Germline CDR1 and CDR2: MDHEN and SYDVKM. V was shortened by 3 bases and J by 3 bases, with 12 bases between the two germline ends. This CDR3 comprises 15 residues. In nucleotides, the CDR3 is TGTGCCAGCAGTTTGCGGGACCTAGTCAAAAACATTCAGTACTTC. Its protein product is CASSLRDLVKNIQYF. The whole variable domain, filled in from reference TRBV28 and TRBJ2-4, reads DVKVTQSSRYLVKRTGEKVFLECVQDMDHENMFWYRQDPGLGLRLIYFSYDVKMKEKGDIPEGYSVSREKKERFSLILESASTNQTSMYLCASSLRDLVKNIQYFGAGTRLSVL.

This clonotype was seen a few times. The V call is TRBV28, the J call TRBJ1-2; 7 bases map to TRBD1. Germline V CDR1 and CDR2: MDHEN, SYDVKM. The CDR3 sequence is 14 residues long. J was trimmed by 2 bases and V by 8 bases; bases with no gene match: 8. Written as DNA, the CDR3 is TGTGCCAGCTTGGGGACAGAGGGCAACTATGGCTACACCTTC. Protein: CASLGTEGNYGYTF.

The rearrangement links TRBV18 to TRBJ2-7; D is tentatively TRBD1 or TRBD2 (5 bases each). The V and J ends lost 3 bases and 2 bases respectively, with 14 bases between them. Germline lookup yields CDR1 KGHSH and CDR2 LQKENI. The CDR3 has 15 residues. CDR3 residues: CASSPEVGVTYEQYF. Here the CDR3 DNA reads TGTGCCAGCTCACCCGAGGTGGGGGTCACCTACGAGCAGTACTTC.

The chain links TRBV18 to TRBJ2-2, with D perhaps TRBD2 (6 bases). The germline gives CDR1 KGHSH, CDR2 LQKENI. The CDR3 contains 15 residues. V lost 3 bases to trimming and J lost 1 base, with 9 bases between them. The CDR3 protein is CASSPLAMNTGELFF. The CDR3 coding sequence is TGTGCCAGCTCACCTCTAGCGATGAACACCGGGGAGCTGTTTTTT.

The chain carries TRBV19 and TRBJ2-1; D ambiguous. The germline V gene has CDR1 LNHDA and CDR2 SQIVND (reference sequence). Trimming pared 6 bases from V and 2 bases from J, leaving 2 bases between. The CDR3 runs to 11 residues. For the CDR3, the DNA is TGTGCCAGTAGGGCCTACAATGAGCAGTTCTTC. This sequence encodes CASRAYNEQFF. The full variable domain, in which reference TRBV19 and TRBJ2-1 provide the parts outside the CDR3, is DGGITQSPKYLFRKEGQNVTLSCEQNLNHDAMYWYRQDPGQGLRLIYYSQIVNDFQKGDIAEGYSVSREKKESFPLTVTSAQKNPTAFYLCASRAYNEQFFGPGTRLTVL.

In DNA form, the CDR3 reads TGTGCCAGTAGTGGGACAGGGCAGGAAAAACTGTTTTTT. Residues: CASSGTGQEKLFF. The chain couples TRBV19 to TRBJ1-4; 9 nucleotides align to TRBD1. This CDR3 spans 13 amino acids. Germline values: CDR1 LNHDA, CDR2 SQIVND (reference sequence). V lost 5 bases, J lost 8 bases, and 3 bases stayed unmatched.